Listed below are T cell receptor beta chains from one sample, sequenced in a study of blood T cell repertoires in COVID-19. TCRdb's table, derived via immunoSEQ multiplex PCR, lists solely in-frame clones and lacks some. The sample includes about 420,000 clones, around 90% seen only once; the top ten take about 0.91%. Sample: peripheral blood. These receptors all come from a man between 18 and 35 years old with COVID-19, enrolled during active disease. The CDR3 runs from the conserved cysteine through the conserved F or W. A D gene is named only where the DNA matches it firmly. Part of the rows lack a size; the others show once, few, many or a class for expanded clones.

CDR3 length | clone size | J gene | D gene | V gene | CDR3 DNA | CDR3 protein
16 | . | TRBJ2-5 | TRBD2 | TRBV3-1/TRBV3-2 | TGTGCCAGCAGCCCTCCCACTAGCGGGACGACGGGGACCCAGTACTTC | CASSPPTSGTTGTQYF
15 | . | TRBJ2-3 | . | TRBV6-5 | TGTGCCAGCAGTGACTCGCGAGCAACCACAGATACGCAGTATTTT | CASSDSRATTDTQYF
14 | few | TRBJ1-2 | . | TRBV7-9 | TGTGCCAGCAACTTATCAGGGAATTCGGATGGCTACACCTTC | CASNLSGNSDGYTF
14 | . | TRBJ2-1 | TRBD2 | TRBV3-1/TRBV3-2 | TGTGCCAGCAGCCAAGGGGGACTAGAGAATGAGCAGTTCTTC | CASSQGGLENEQFF
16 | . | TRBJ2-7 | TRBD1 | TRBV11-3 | TGTGCCAGCAGCTTAGACGCCGGGACAGGGGGCTACGAGCAGTACTTC | CASSLDAGTGGYEQYF
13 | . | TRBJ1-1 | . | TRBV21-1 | TGTGCCAGCAGGGGCGAGGGGAGGACTGAAGCTTTCTTT | CASRGEGRTEAFF
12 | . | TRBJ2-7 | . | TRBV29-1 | TGCAGCGTTGAGGGCACTTCCTACGAGCAGTACTTC | CSVEGTSYEQYF
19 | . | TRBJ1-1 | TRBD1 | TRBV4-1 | TGCGCCAGCAGCCAAAACCTCCTCCGGGACAGGGGGCGAAACACTGAAGCTTTCTTT | CASSQNLLRDRGRNTEAFF
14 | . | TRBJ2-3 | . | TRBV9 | TGTCCAAGAAGTTGGGGCGGCGGCACAGATACGCAGTATTTT | CPRSWGGGTDTQYF
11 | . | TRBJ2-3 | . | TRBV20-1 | TGCAGTGCTAGAGATCTCGATACGCAGTATTTT | CSARDLDTQYF
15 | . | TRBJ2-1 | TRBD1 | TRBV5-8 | TGTGCCAGCAGCTTCGGAACAGGGGTGGAGAATGAGCAGTTCTTC | CASSFGTGVENEQFF
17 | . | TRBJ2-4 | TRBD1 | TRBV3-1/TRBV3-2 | TGTGCCAGCAGCCCTTACCCCCCCGGGACAGGGTATCACATTCAGTACTTC | CASSPYPPGTGYHIQYF
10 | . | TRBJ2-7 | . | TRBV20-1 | TGCAGTGCCGGGGGTTACGAGCAGTACTTC | CSAGGYEQYF
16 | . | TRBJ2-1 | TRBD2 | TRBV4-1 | TGCGCCAGCAGCCGAGTTACTAGCGGGGGGGCAGATGAGCAGTTCTTC | CASSRVTSGGADEQFF
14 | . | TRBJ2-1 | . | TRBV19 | TGTGCCAGTAGTATGGGGGGTTCCTACAATGAGCAGTTCTTC | CASSMGGSYNEQFF
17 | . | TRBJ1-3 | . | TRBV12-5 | TGTGCTAGTGGTTTGGTATTAGGAAGGACATCTGGAAACACCATATATTTT | CASGLVLGRTSGNTIYF
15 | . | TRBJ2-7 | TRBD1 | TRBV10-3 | TGTGCCATCAGCCCCTCGGGACAGACGCCCTACGAGCAGTACTTC | CAISPSGQTPYEQYF
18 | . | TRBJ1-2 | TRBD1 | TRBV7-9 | TGTGCCAGCAGCTTAGGGGAGACAGGGGGCCAACTTAACTATGGCTACACCTTC | CASSLGETGGQLNYGYTF
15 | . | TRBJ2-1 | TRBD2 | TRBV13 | TGTGCCAGCAGCTTAGGGATCCGGCTAGCGGTTGAGCAGTTCTTC | CASSLGIRLAVEQFF
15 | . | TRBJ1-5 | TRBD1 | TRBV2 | TGTGCCAGCAGTGAGAACACAGGGGTGAGGGAGCCCCAGCATTTT | CASSENTGVREPQHF
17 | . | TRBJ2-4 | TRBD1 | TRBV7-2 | TGTGCCAGCAGCTTACGGACAGGGGGCTCGTCCAAAAACATTCAGTACTTC | CASSLRTGGSSKNIQYF
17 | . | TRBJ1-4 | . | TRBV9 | TGTGCCAGCAGCGTCGGGGCCGGACAGCCGAGAGGTGAAAAACTGTTTTTT | CASSVGAGQPRGEKLFF
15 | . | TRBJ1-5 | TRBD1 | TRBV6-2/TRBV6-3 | TGTGCCAGCAGTTACAACGGGGACAGGGGTCAGCCCCAGCATTTT | CASSYNGDRGQPQHF
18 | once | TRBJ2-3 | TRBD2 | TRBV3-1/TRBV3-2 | TGTGCCAGCAGCCAAGAGGGTACTAGCGGGGGTGGCACAGATACGCAGTATTTT | CASSQEGTSGGGTDTQYF
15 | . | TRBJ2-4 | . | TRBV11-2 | TGTGCCAGCAGCAAGGGACAAACTGGGGGGGACATTCAGTACTTC | CASSKGQTGGDIQYF
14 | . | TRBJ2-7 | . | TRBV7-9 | TGTGCCAGCAGCTTAACGTCGGGAATCTTCGAGCAGTACTTC | CASSLTSGIFEQYF
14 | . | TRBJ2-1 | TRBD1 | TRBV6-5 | TGTGCCAGCACCCCGTCAGGGGGCTACAATGAGCAGTTCTTC | CASTPSGGYNEQFF
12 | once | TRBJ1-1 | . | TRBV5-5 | TGTGCCAGCACCGACATGAACACTGAAGCTTTCTTT | CASTDMNTEAFF
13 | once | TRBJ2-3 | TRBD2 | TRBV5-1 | TGCGCCAGCATGAGCGGGACCACAGATACGCAGTATTTT | CASMSGTTDTQYF
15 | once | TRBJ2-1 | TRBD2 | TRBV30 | TGTGCCTGGAGCGAGGGACTAGCGGGAGCCCATGAGCAGTTCTTC | CAWSEGLAGAHEQFF
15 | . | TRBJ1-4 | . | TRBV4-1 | TGCGCCAGCAGCCAAGATGGGCAGGTGAATGAAAAACTGTTTTTT | CASSQDGQVNEKLFF
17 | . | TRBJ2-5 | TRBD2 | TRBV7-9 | TGTGCCAGCAGCTTAGTAGTGACTAGCGGGGGTAAGGAGACCCAGTACTTC | CASSLVVTSGGKETQYF
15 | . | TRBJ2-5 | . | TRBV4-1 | TGCGCCAGCAGCCCCTTTTCGGGAGAACAAGAGACCCAGTACTTC | CASSPFSGEQETQYF
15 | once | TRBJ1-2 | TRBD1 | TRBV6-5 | TGTGCCAGCAGAGCGGGACAGGGGGCTAACTATGGCTACACCTTC | CASRAGQGANYGYTF
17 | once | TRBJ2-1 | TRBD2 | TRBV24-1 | TGTGCCACCAGTGACCCGGGGGCTCTAGCGGGAGGGCCGAAGCAGTTCTTC | CATSDPGALAGGPKQFF
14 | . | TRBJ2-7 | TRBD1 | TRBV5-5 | TGTGCCAGCAGCTTCGGACAGGGGAGCTACGAGCAGTACTTC | CASSFGQGSYEQYF
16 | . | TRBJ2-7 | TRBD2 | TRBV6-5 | TGTGCCAGCAGTTACTCGAGAAGCGGGAGGGCCTACGAGCAGTACTTC | CASSYSRSGRAYEQYF
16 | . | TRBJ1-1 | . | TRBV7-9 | TGTGCCAGCAGCCACCGTGGAGGGCCGGGGCCCACTGAAGCTTTCTTT | CASSHRGGPGPTEAFF
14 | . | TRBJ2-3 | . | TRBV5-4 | TGTGCCAGCAGCTCACAGGGCTTTAGGGATACGCAGTATTTT | CASSSQGFRDTQYF
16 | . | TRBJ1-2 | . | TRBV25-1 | TGTGCCAGCAGTGAATGGCGCACGGGAGTTAACTATGGCTACACCTTC | CASSEWRTGVNYGYTF
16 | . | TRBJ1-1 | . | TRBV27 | TGTGCCAGCAGCCCTGGTTGGGGGCAAAAGAACACTGAAGCTTTCTTT | CASSPGWGQKNTEAFF
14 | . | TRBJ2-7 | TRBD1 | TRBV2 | TGTGCCAGCGGCCGGGACAGGGTAATCTACGAGCAGTACTTC | CASGRDRVIYEQYF
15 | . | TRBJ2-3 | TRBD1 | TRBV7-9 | TGTGCCAGCAGCTTGGCCGGACAGGGAGCAGATACGCAGTATTTT | CASSLAGQGADTQYF
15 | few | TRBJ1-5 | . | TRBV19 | TGTGCCAGTAGGGGGACACAAACTAGCAATCAGCCCCAGCATTTT | CASRGTQTSNQPQHF
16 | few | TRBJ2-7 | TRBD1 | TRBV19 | TGTGCCAGTAGTCTTCAGGTTGGGACAGGGGAAAGGGAGCAGTACTTC | CASSLQVGTGEREQYF
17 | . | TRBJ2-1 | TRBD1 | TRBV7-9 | TGTGCCAGCAGCCCAACCTCCGGGACAGGTTATGCGGGGGAGCAGTTCTTC | CASSPTSGTGYAGEQFF
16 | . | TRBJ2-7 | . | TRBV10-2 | TGCGCCAGCAGTGAGTCGAGTTTCTACGCGACCTACGAGCAGTACTTC | CASSESSFYATYEQYF
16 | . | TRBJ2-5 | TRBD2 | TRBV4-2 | TGTGCCAGCAGCCAAGAGCTAGCGGGGGCGCAAGAGACCCAGTACTTC | CASSQELAGAQETQYF
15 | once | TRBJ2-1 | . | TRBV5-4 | TGTGCCAGCAGCCCGGACAGTCTATCCTACAATGAGCAGTTCTTC | CASSPDSLSYNEQFF
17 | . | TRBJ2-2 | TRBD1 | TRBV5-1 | TGCGCCAGCAGCTTGGGCTCGGGGACAGGGCTCGCCGGGGAGCTGTTTTTT | CASSLGSGTGLAGELFF
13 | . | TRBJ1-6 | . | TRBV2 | TGTGCCAGCAGAGGTAGAGAGCGGTCACCCCTCCACTTT | CASRGRERSPLHF
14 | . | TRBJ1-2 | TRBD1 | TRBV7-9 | TGTGCCAGCAGCTCCGGGACAGGGGTTAATGGCTACACCTTC | CASSSGTGVNGYTF
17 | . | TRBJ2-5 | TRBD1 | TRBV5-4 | TGTGCCAGCAGCTTGGCGGGGGGGACAGGGGGACGAGAGACCCAGTACTTC | CASSLAGGTGGRETQYF
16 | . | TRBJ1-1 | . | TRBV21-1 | TGTGCCAGCAGCAAGGACGAACAGGGGATGAACACTGAAGCTTTCTTT | CASSKDEQGMNTEAFF
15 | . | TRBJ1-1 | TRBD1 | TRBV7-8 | TGTGCCAGCAGCCCTCCTCACAGGGGGAACACTGAAGCTTTCTTT | CASSPPHRGNTEAFF